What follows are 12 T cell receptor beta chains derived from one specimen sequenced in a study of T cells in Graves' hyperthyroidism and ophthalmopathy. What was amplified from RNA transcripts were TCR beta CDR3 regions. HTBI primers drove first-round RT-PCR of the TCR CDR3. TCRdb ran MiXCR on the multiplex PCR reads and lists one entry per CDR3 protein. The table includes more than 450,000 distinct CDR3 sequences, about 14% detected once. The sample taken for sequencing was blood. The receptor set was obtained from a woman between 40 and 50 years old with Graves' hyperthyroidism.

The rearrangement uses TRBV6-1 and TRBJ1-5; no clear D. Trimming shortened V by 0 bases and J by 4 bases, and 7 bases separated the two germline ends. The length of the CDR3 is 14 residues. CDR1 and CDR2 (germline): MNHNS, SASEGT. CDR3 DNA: TGTGCCAGCAGTGAAGCGGGGAGGAATCAGCCCCAGCATTTT. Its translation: CASSEAGRNQPQHF.

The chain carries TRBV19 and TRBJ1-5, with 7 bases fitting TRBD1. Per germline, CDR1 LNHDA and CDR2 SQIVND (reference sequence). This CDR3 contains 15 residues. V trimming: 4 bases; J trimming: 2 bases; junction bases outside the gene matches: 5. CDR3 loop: CASSKQGLGNQPQHF. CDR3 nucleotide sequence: TGTGCCAGTAGTAAACAGGGGTTGGGCAATCAGCCCCAGCATTTT.

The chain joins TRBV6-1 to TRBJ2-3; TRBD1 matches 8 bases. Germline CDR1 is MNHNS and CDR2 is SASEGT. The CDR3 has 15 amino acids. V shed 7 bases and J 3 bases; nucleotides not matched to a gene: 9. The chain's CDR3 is CASTGDRWRTDTQYF. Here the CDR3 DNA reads TGTGCCAGCACCGGGGACAGGTGGCGGACAGATACGCAGTATTTT.

In nucleotides, the CDR3 is TGTGCCACCGGGGCGGGGACTGGCGGCTCCTACGAGCAGTACTTC. Its translation is CATGAGTGGSYEQYF. The chain joins TRBV15 to TRBJ2-7, with D tentatively TRBD2 (6 bases). The germline V and J ends were trimmed by 8 bases and 0 bases, with 17 bases remaining between them. CDR3 length: 15 amino acids. In germline, CDR1 is LNHNV, CDR2 YYDKDF (reference sequence).

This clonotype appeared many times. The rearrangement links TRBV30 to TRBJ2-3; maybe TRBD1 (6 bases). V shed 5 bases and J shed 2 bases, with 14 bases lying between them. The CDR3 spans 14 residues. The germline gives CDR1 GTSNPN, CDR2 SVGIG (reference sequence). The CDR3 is CAWGDTSDTDTQYF. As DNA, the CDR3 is TGTGCCTGGGGGGACACCTCTGACACAGATACGCAGTATTTT.

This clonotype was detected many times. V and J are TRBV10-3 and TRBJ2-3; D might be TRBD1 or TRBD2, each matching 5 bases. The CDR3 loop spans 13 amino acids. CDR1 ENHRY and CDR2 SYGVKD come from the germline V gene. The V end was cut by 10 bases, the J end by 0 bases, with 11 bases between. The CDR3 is CATRDRSTDTQYF. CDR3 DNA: TGTGCCACCAGGGACCGAAGCACAGATACGCAGTATTTT.

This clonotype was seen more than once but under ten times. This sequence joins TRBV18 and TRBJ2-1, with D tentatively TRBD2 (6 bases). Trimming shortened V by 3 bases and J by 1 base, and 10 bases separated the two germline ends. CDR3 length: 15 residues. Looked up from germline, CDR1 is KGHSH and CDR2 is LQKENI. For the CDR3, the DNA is TGTGCCAGCTCACCTGGGACTCTTTCCTACAATGAGCAGTTCTTC. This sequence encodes CASSPGTLSYNEQFF.

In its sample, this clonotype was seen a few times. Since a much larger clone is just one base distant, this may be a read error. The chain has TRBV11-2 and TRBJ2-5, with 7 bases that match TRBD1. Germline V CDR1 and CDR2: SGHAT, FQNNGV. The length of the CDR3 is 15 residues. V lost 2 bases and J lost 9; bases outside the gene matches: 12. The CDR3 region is CASSLRQGPAEAQYF. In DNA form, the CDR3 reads TGTGCCAGCAGCTTACGACAGGGTCCTGCTGAGGCCCAGTACTTC. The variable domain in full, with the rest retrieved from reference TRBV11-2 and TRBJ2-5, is EAGVAQSPRYKIIEKRQSVAFWCNPISGHATLYWYQQILGQGPKLLIQFQNNGVVDDSQLPKDRFSAERLKGVDSTLKIQPAKLEDSAVYLCASSLRQGPAEAQYFGPGTRLLVL.

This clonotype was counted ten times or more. The CDR3 region is CASIAGTSGSEQFF. The CDR3 region has the DNA TGTGCCAGCATTGCCGGGACTAGCGGGAGTGAGCAGTTCTTC. The genes are TRBV28 and TRBJ2-1; 14 bases fit TRBD2. Looked up from germline, CDR1 is MDHEN and CDR2 is SYDVKM. J gave up 9 bases and V 7 bases, and 5 bases lay outside the gene matches. The CDR3 is 14 amino acids.

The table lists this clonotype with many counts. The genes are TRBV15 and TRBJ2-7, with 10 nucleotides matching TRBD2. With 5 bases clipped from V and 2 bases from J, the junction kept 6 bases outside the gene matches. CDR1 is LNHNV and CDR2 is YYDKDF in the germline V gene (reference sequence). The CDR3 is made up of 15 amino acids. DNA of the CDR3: TGTGCCACCAGCGGAAGGACTAGCGGAACCTACGAGCAGTACTTC. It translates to CATSGRTSGTYEQYF.

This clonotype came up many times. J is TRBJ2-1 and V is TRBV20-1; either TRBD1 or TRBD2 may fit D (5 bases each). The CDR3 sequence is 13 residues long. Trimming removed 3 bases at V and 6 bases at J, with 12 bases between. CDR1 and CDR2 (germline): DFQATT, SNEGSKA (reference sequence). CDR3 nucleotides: TGCAGTGCTAGTTTCAGGGAGCTCAATGAGCAGTTCTTC. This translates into CSASFRELNEQFF.

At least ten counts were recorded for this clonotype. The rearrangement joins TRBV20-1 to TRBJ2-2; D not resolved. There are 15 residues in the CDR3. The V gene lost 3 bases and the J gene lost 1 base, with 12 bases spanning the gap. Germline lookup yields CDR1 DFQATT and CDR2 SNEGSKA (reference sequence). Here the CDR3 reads CSARNPWGNTGELFF. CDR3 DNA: TGCAGTGCTAGGAACCCCTGGGGGAACACCGGGGAGCTGTTTTTT.